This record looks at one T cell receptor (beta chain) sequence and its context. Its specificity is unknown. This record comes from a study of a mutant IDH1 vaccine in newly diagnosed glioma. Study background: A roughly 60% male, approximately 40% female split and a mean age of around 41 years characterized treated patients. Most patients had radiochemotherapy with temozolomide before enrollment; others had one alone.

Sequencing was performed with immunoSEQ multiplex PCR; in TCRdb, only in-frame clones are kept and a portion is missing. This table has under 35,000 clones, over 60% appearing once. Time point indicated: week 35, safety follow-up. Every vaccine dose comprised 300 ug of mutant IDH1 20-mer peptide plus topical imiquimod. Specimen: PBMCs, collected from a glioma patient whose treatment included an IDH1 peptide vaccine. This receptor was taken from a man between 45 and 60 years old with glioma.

CDR3 bases: TGTGCCAGCAGCTTTATCGGTTCGGGAGGGGCCGGGGAGCTGTTTTTT. Its protein is CASSFIGSGGAGELFF. This chain connects TRBV5-6 to TRBJ2-2, with 8 bases lining up with TRBD2. Germline trimming cut 2 bases from V and 6 bases from J; bases unmatched to any gene: 9. Germline assignment: CDR1 SGHDT and CDR2 YYEEEE. CDR3 length: 16 amino acids.